The sequence of this TCR beta chain was determined in a study of blood T cell repertoires in COVID-19. Data came from immunoSEQ multiplex PCR; TCRdb stores just in-frame clones and leaves some out. Of hundreds of thousands of clones in the sample, approximately 78% were seen once. The receptor was derived from a man between 40 and 49 years old who had been exposed to COVID-19. The source material was PBMCs or T cells enriched from blood (not recorded which).

As DNA, the CDR3 is TGTGCCAGCCTCTCTGCGGGGCTAGGGAGAGAGACCCAGTACTTC. Protein sequence: CASLSAGLGRETQYF. This chain uses TRBV7-8 with TRBJ2-5, with D tentatively TRBD2 (6 bases). This CDR3 spans 15 amino acids. Trimming removed 8 bases from V and 4 bases from J, with 20 bases in between. CDR1 is SGHVS, CDR2 FQNEAQ, per germline.